These 28 T cell receptor beta chains share one sample of origin, sequenced in a study of cytomegalovirus exposure and HLA in healthy donors. 13 Jbeta primers and 60 Vbeta primers were used for the PCR. TCRdb's copy holds only in-frame clones and misses some; the assay was immunoSEQ multiplex PCR. The sample lists approximately 130,000 clones; approximately 8.9% were seen once. Sequencing was performed on PBMCs. The receptors stem from a woman between 40 and 50 years old in good health and CMV-seropositive.

The genes are TRBV6-1 and TRBJ1-6, with D possibly TRBD1 on 5 matching bases. Germline loops: CDR1 MNHNS, CDR2 SASEGT. Trimming shortened V by 5 bases and J by 7 bases, and 12 bases separated the two germline ends. There are 14 residues in the CDR3. CDR3 region: CASSSASGNSPLHF. The CDR3 DNA is TGTGCCAGCAGTTCCGCCTCAGGGAATTCACCCCTCCACTTT.

The rearrangement uses TRBV18 and TRBJ2-7, with D possibly being TRBD1 (5 bases). The germline V gene encodes CDR1 KGHSH and CDR2 LQKENI. CDR3 size: 12 residues. The V end lost 10 bases, the J end lost 5 bases, and 15 bases lay between the germline ends. The CDR3 sequence: CATKLQGDEQYF. The DNA of the CDR3 is TGTGCCACAAAACTTCAGGGCGACGAGCAGTACTTC.

This clone occurred once. This chain uses TRBV18 with TRBJ2-5, with 9 nucleotides matching TRBD1. The germline V gene encodes CDR1 KGHSH and CDR2 LQKENI. With 5 bases clipped from V and 2 bases from J, the junction kept 9 bases outside the gene matches. The CDR3 length is 16 residues. CDR3 in amino acids: CASSTTSGTGQETQYF. The CDR3 DNA reads TGTGCCAGCTCAACGACATCCGGGACAGGGCAAGAGACCCAGTACTTC.

The chain joins TRBV6-6 to TRBJ1-1, with D perhaps TRBD1 (6 bases). Germline V gene sequence: CDR1 MNHNY, CDR2 SVGAGI (reference sequence). This CDR3 is built from 15 residues. V lost 6 bases, J lost 4 bases, and 18 bases lay in between. The CDR3 spells CASSFRERGSTEAFF. CDR3 DNA sequence: TGTGCCAGCAGCTTCAGGGAGAGGGGGTCCACTGAAGCTTTCTTT.

This clone was counted between two and nine times. The rearrangement joins TRBV2 to TRBJ2-5; the D gene is possibly TRBD1 (6 bases). The J call may not be correct, given that the DNA end is closer to TRBJ2-7. The germline V gene encodes CDR1 SNHLY and CDR2 FYNNEI. The CDR3 sequence is 13 residues long. The CDR3 coding sequence is TGTGCCAGCCGTTCCAGGGGATCCTACGAGCAGTACTTC. Translation gives CASRSRGSYEQYF.

Points on this clone: Different DNA sequences within this sample yield the same CDR3. The rearrangement joins TRBV6-5 to TRBJ2-5, with 8 bases identical to TRBD2. With V trimmed by 6 bases and J by 4 bases, 10 bases remained unmatched. This CDR3 region has 15 residues. Germline lookup yields CDR1 MNHEY and CDR2 SVGAGI. CDR3 sequence reads: CASSLSGGGGETQYF. CDR3 DNA sequence: TGTGCCAGCAGCCTCAGCGGGGGAGGGGGAGAGACCCAGTACTTC.

This clone occurred a few times. This rearrangement joins TRBV6-1 to TRBJ2-5, with D perhaps given as TRBD1 or TRBD2 (5 bases each). The DNA end favors TRBJ2-7, so the J call may be wrong. CDR1 MNHNS and CDR2 SASEGT come from the germline V gene. This CDR3 spans 14 amino acids. Here the CDR3 reads CASSVAYRGYEQYF. The CDR3 coding sequence is TGTGCCAGCAGTGTAGCGTATAGGGGTTACGAGCAGTACTTC.

This clone was picked up a small number of times. The chain uses TRBV6-1 and TRBJ2-1; 7 positions agree with TRBD1. CDR3 length: 16 residues. Trimming removed 2 bases from V and 0 bases from J; junction bases left unmatched: 4. CDR1 and CDR2 from the germline V gene are MNHNS and SASEGT. The DNA of the CDR3 is TGTGCCAGCAGTGAAATATGGGACAGCTCCTACAATGAGCAGTTCTTC. As protein: CASSEIWDSSYNEQFF.

This clone was counted only a few times. The rearrangement links TRBV6-4 to TRBJ2-1; TRBD2 matches 9 bases. In germline, CDR1 is MRHNA, CDR2 SNTAGT. CDR3 size: 16 residues. V lost 3 bases and J lost 2; bases outside the gene matches: 5. DNA of the CDR3: TGTGCCAGCAGTGAATCGGCTAGCGGGGCCTACAATGAGCAGTTCTTC. Amino acids: CASSESASGAYNEQFF.

The chain has TRBV16 and TRBJ1-5; 8 nucleotides match TRBD1. Germline CDR1 is KGHSY and CDR2 is FQNENV. CDR3 length: 15 residues. The J segment lost 7 bases and the V segment lost 4 bases, leaving 9 bases of the junction unmatched. The CDR3 bases are TGTGCCAGCAGCCCGGCTGGACAGGGCAGCCAGCCCCAGCATTTT. It specifies CASSPAGQGSQPQHF.

This clone has only a few counts. J is TRBJ1-5 and V is TRBV6-6; 7 bases fit TRBD1. The CDR3 runs 13 residues. CDR1 MNHNY and CDR2 SVGAGI come from the germline V gene (reference sequence). Trimming removed 6 bases from V and 7 bases from J; junction bases left unmatched: 6. CDR3 residues: CASSYRGWQPQHF. In nucleotides, the CDR3 is TGTGCCAGCAGCTACAGGGGCTGGCAGCCCCAGCATTTT.

The CDR3 sequence is CASSQGRNTEAFF. The CDR3 nucleotides are TGCGCCAGCAGCCAGGGGAGGAACACTGAAGCTTTCTTT. The chain joins TRBV4-1 to TRBJ1-1; D is unclear. Trimming removed 3 bases at V and 1 base at J, with 6 bases between. The CDR3 has 13 amino acids. The germline V gene has CDR1 MGHRA and CDR2 YSYEKL.

The gene calls are TRBV4-3 and TRBJ2-1; TRBD1 is a possible D gene (7 bases). The length of the CDR3 is 17 residues. Between the trimmed V and J ends, which lost 3 bases and 5 bases, there was a span of 20 bases. The germline V gene encodes CDR1 LGHNA and CDR2 YSLEER. The CDR3 coding sequence is TGCGCCAGCAGCCAGACCCTCTCTGGCAGGGGGGACAATGAGCAGTTCTTC. Encoded protein: CASSQTLSGRGDNEQFF.

In this sample, this clone turned up a few times. The V and J genes are TRBV6-5 and TRBJ1-1, with 10 bases aligning to TRBD1. Germline CDR1 reads MNHEY; CDR2 reads SVGAGI. CDR3 length equals 14 residues. With V trimmed by 5 bases and J by 4 bases, 4 bases remained unmatched. DNA of the CDR3: TGTGCCAGCAGTAGGACAGGGGGGAGCACTGAAGCTTTCTTT. It specifies CASSRTGGSTEAFF.

V is TRBV16 and J is TRBJ2-5; D unresolved. CDR3 length: 14 amino acids. Trimming stripped 1 base from V and 5 bases from J, with 11 bases between. Germline V gives CDR1 KGHSY, CDR2 FQNENV. The CDR3 region is CASSQFGLRETQYF. The CDR3 nucleotides read TGTGCCAGCAGCCAATTTGGGCTCCGGGAGACCCAGTACTTC.

This clone came up a few times. V is TRBV2 and J is TRBJ2-7; D remains unclear. The CDR3 consists of 11 residues. The V end lost 7 bases, the J end lost 1 base, and 5 bases lay between the germline ends. Looked up from germline, CDR1 is SNHLY and CDR2 is FYNNEI. The CDR3 spells CASIASYEQYF. The DNA of the CDR3 is TGTGCCAGCATAGCTTCCTACGAGCAGTACTTC.

This chain links TRBV18 with TRBJ2-2; possible D gene TRBD1, 6 bases. The CDR3 has 14 residues. The germline V gene has CDR1 KGHSH and CDR2 LQKENI. Trimming removed 8 bases from V and 7 bases from J, with 17 bases in between. DNA of the CDR3: TGTGCCAGCATACAGGGATTTCGCAACGGGGAGCTGTTTTTT. Translating it yields CASIQGFRNGELFF.

V gene TRBV6-6 combines with J gene TRBJ2-7, with 10 bases matching TRBD1. Germline V gives CDR1 MNHNY, CDR2 SVGAGI (reference sequence). The V and J ends lost 9 bases and 6 bases, in that order; junction bases with no gene match: 8. The CDR3 is 13 amino acids. CDR3 in amino acids: CASRPGQGTEQYF. DNA of the CDR3: TGTGCCAGTAGACCGGGACAGGGGACCGAGCAGTACTTC.

A few counts support this clone. The chain has TRBV11-3 and TRBJ1-3; D may be TRBD1 (6 bases). Germline V gives CDR1 SGHNT, CDR2 YENEEA. V was shortened by 3 bases and J by 2 bases, with 14 bases between the two germline ends. The CDR3 is made up of 16 amino acids. The CDR3 loop reads CASSLRTGMAGNTIYF. DNA for the CDR3: TGTGCCAGCAGCTTGAGAACAGGGATGGCTGGAAACACCATATATTTT.

This clone was recorded a few times. The chain recombines TRBV2 with TRBJ2-1; the match to TRBD2 covers 11 bases. The V and J ends lost 6 bases and 4 bases, in that order; junction bases with no gene match: 5. The germline V gene has CDR1 SNHLY and CDR2 FYNNEI. The CDR3 totals 15 residues. The CDR3 coding sequence is TGTGCCAGCAGCCCCCTAGCGGGGGGTTACAATGAGCAGTTCTTC. It codes for CASSPLAGGYNEQFF.

This clone has only a few counts. CDR3 DNA: TGTGCCAGCAGCTGGAACCGGGGAAACCGCAATGAGCAGTTCTTC. Translated: CASSWNRGNRNEQFF. The chain links TRBV7-2 to TRBJ2-1; D is perhaps TRBD2 (5 bases). Germline CDR1 reads SGHTA; CDR2 reads FQGNSA. This CDR3 region has 15 residues. The V end was cut by 4 bases, the J end by 6 bases, with 16 bases between. Combining the CDR3 with reference TRBV7-2 and TRBJ2-1 gives the whole variable domain GAGVSQSPSNKVTEKGKDVELRCDPISGHTALYWYRQSLGQGLEFLIYFQGNSAPDKSGLPSDRFSAERTGGSVSTLTIQRTQQEDSAVYLCASSWNRGNRNEQFFGPGTRLTVL.

This clone was recorded a few times. The chain is built from TRBV5-4 and TRBJ2-5; 8 bases line up with TRBD2. There are 14 residues in the CDR3. Germline CDR1 and CDR2: SGHNT and YYREEE (reference sequence). V lost 2 bases and J lost 5; bases outside the gene matches: 5. The CDR3 loop is CASSFGGGQETQYF. CDR3 DNA sequence: TGTGCCAGCAGCTTTGGCGGGGGGCAGGAGACCCAGTACTTC.

This clone was found a few times. The chain uses TRBV19 and TRBJ2-3; TRBD2 aligns across 7 bases. This CDR3 is built from 15 residues. Per the germline V gene, CDR1 is LNHDA and CDR2 is SQIVND (reference sequence). J lost 1 base, V lost 5 bases, and 6 bases had no gene match. CDR3 region: CASSPTSVGTDTQYF. In nucleotides, the CDR3 is TGTGCCAGTAGTCCCACTAGCGTCGGCACAGATACGCAGTATTTT.

This clone has just a few counts. This sequence joins TRBV6-1 and TRBJ1-6; TRBD1 agrees at 7 bases. The CDR3 is made up of 15 amino acids. Trimming took 11 bases from V and 9 from J; bases not matched to a gene: 16. The germline V gene has CDR1 MNHNS and CDR2 SASEGT. The DNA of the CDR3 is TGTGCCCTACGCTCCGGGGACAGTGTAGGTTCACCCCTCCACTTT. This sequence encodes CALRSGDSVGSPLHF.

This clone was observed many times. The V call is TRBV7-2, the J call TRBJ1-5; 9 bases align to TRBD1. The CDR3 length is 14 residues. The ends lost 5 bases at V and 6 bases at J; junction bases unmatched: 5. CDR1 is SGHTA and CDR2 is FQGNSA in the germline V gene. DNA for the CDR3: TGTGCCAGCAGCCGGACAGGGGTGGGTCAGCCCCAGCATTTT. Translation gives CASSRTGVGQPQHF. Based on the CDR3 plus reference TRBV7-2 and TRBJ1-5, the full variable domain is GAGVSQSPSNKVTEKGKDVELRCDPISGHTALYWYRQSLGQGLEFLIYFQGNSAPDKSGLPSDRFSAERTGGSVSTLTIQRTQQEDSAVYLCASSRTGVGQPQHFGDGTRLSIL.

The chain uses TRBV5-1 and TRBJ2-5; 13 bases fit TRBD2. Trimming took 2 bases from V and 5 from J; bases not matched to a gene: 3. The CDR3 consists of 15 residues. Germline V gives CDR1 SGHRS, CDR2 YFSETQ. The DNA for the CDR3 is TGCGCCAGCAGCTTCACTAGCGGGGGGGACGAGACCCAGTACTTC. Its translation: CASSFTSGGDETQYF.

This clone was seen only a few times. CDR3 bases: TGTGCCAGCAGTTCGACAGGGCGGGCTGAAGCTTTCTTT. It yields the protein CASSSTGRAEAFF. The chain joins TRBV27 to TRBJ1-1, with 7 bases fitting TRBD1. V trimming: 4 bases; J trimming: 6 bases; junction bases outside the gene matches: 5. The CDR3 spans 13 residues. Germline loops: CDR1 MNHEY, CDR2 SMNVEV (reference sequence).

This clone was picked up a small number of times. The chain combines TRBV7-2 with TRBJ1-5; tentatively, D is TRBD1 (6 bases). The CDR3 runs 13 residues. V was shortened by 4 bases and J by 7 bases, with 11 bases between the two germline ends. The V gene's germline CDR1 is SGHTA and CDR2 FQGNSA. Here the CDR3 reads CASSYAGDQPQHF. Here the CDR3 DNA reads TGTGCCAGCAGCTATGCAGGGGACCAGCCCCAGCATTTT.